The clone carrying this T cell receptor beta chain came up a few times. Antigen specificity is unknown. This record comes from a study of T cell repertoires in cytomegalovirus infection. Whole-study context: Based on public TCR beta signatures, there were indications of CMV infection and of a matching HLA type.

MiXCR, applied by TCRdb to the reads, yields one record per CDR3 protein. The sample consists of about 920,000 distinct CDR3 sequences, 31% of them appearing once. This material consisted of cultured CD8+ T cells from PBMCs, taken from culture after CMV antigen stimulation. The clonotype comes from a human donor in good health (CMV status not recorded). Some clones in this sample may be carry-over from other donors' samples.

CDR3 nucleotides: TGTGCCAACAAATTTCAAGGGAGGGGTTCAAGTCAGCCCCAGCATTTT. Protein sequence: CANKFQGRGSSQPQHF. The chain carries TRBV5-6 and TRBJ1-5, with D possibly matching TRBD1 (5 bases). Germline CDR1 reads SGHDT; CDR2 reads YYEEEE. The CDR3 totals 16 residues. Trimming pared 9 bases from V and 6 bases from J, leaving 25 bases between. The whole variable domain, filled in from reference TRBV5-6 and TRBJ1-5, reads DAGVTQSPTHLIKTRGQQVTLRCSPKSGHDTVSWYQQALGQGPQFIFQYYEEEERQRGNFPDRFSGHQFPNYSSELNVNALLLGDSALYLCANKFQGRGSSQPQHFGDGTRLSIL.